This record concerns one T cell receptor beta chain sequence. This CDR3 spans 13 amino acids. The germline V and J ends were trimmed by 4 bases and 4 bases, with 12 bases remaining between them. Looked up from germline, CDR1 is SGDLS and CDR2 is YYNGEE. This entry is derived from a study of patients and donors after allogeneic stem cell transplantation. TCRdb reprocessed the RT-PCR reads via MiXCR and lists one record per CDR3 protein. Here the sample spans 390,000 or so distinct CDR3 sequences, approximately 16% being singletons. Material: blood, either unsorted or a sorted T cell fraction (not recorded which). This sequence was found in a human donor who was either an allogeneic HSCT recipient or a stem cell or donor lymphocyte infusion donor (not recorded which). It is not recorded whose cells these are; they may come from a transplant donor. The chain combines TRBV9 with TRBJ2-7; no firm D call. This CDR3 is CASSPLDGYEQYF. In DNA, the CDR3 is TGTGCCAGCAGCCCTCTGGACGGGTACGAGCAGTACTTC. The whole variable domain, filled in from reference TRBV9 and TRBJ2-7, reads DSGVTQTPKHLITATGQRVTLRCSPRSGDLSVYWYQQSLDQGLQFLIQYYNGEERAKGNILERFSAQQFPDLHSELNLSSLELGDSALYFCASSPLDGYEQYFGPGTRLTVT.